These 7 T cell receptor beta chains originate from one sample sequenced in a study of T cells expressing NK-cell markers. TCRdb reworked the 5' RACE reads into one entry per CDR3 protein, no DNA. Recorded for this sample: a few hundred thousand distinct CDR3 sequences. Sample: blood T cells: a sorted CD56 or NKG2C T cell subset, CD4+ or CD8+ T cells, or bulk PBMC T cells (not recorded which). Receptor source: a man aged 18-69 years in good health.

The chain is built from TRBV5-6 and TRBJ2-7; TCRdb outputs TRBD2, but without DNA this stays unchecked. Looked up from germline, CDR1 is SGHDT and CDR2 is YYEEEE. CDR3 size: 16 residues. CDR3: CASSLLGTSGVYEQYF.

J is TRBJ2-1 and V is TRBV12-3 or TRBV12-4; as DNA is missing, the TRBD2 call by TCRdb cannot be tested. CDR3 length: 15 residues. The CDR3 loop reads CASSPRAGLSNEQFF.

The CDR3 protein is CASSPPPKGSYNEQFF. The gene calls are TRBV9 and TRBJ2-1. Germline CDR1 is SGDLS and CDR2 is YYNGEE. The CDR3 runs 16 residues.

The V gene is TRBV7-9, the J gene TRBJ1-1; TCRdb picks TRBD1, but there is no DNA to check that call. The CDR3 is 13 amino acids. Germline V gene lookup returns CDR1 SEHNR and CDR2 FQNEAQ (reference sequence). The CDR3 sequence: CASSRLRGTEAFF.

The chain uses TRBV7-2 and TRBJ1-2; lacking DNA, the TRBD1 call made by TCRdb goes unchecked. The CDR3 length is 14 residues. Looked up from germline, CDR1 is SGHTA and CDR2 is FQGNSA. The CDR3 spells CASSQGHSIYGYTF.

The CDR3 spells CSASLSRLYYGYTF. The chain has TRBV20-1 and TRBJ1-2; TCRdb proposes TRBD1, but this gene call is untestable without DNA. The CDR3 contains 14 residues. Germline V gene data show CDR1 as DFQATT and CDR2 as SNEGSKA (reference sequence).

The chain employs TRBV5-5 and TRBJ2-4; as DNA is missing, the TRBD2 call by TCRdb cannot be tested. Germline V lookup: CDR1 SGHKS, CDR2 YYEKEE (reference sequence). This CDR3 is built from 15 residues. This chain's CDR3 is CASSPAAGTKNIQYF.